This TCR beta chain was retrieved from a study of somatic mutations in cytotoxic T cells in rheumatoid arthritis. Libraries were prepared by immunoSEQ multiplex PCR; TCRdb keeps only in-frame clonotypes and omits some of them. The sample yields roughly 10,000 clones, about 84% seen once. Per germline, CDR1 LGHNA and CDR2 YNFKEQ. The ends lost 3 bases at V and 0 bases at J; junction bases unmatched: 5. This CDR3 is built from 16 residues. Sequenced material: CD8+ T cells sorted from blood. This clonotype was obtained from an adult with rheumatoid arthritis. This chain joins TRBV4-2 and TRBJ2-7; 10 nucleotides align to TRBD1. The CDR3 loop reads CASSHRRDRGSYEQYF. The CDR3 nucleotides read TGTGCCAGCAGCCATCGCCGGGACAGGGGCTCCTACGAGCAGTACTTC.